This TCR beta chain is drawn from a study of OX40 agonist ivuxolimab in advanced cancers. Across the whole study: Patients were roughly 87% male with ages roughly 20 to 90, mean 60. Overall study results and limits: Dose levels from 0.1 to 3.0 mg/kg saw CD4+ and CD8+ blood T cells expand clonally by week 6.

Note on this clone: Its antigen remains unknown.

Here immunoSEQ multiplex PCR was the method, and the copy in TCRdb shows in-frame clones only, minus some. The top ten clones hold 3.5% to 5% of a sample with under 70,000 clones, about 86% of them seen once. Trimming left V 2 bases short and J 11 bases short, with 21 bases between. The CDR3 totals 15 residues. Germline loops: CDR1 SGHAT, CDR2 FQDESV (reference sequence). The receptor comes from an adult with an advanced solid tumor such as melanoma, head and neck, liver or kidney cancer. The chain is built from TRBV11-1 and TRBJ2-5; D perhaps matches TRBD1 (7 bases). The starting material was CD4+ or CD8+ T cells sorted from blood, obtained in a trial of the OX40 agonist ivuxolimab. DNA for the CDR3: TGTGCCAGCAGCTTACTCAGGGGGGCCAGTTTGTGGCAGTACTTC. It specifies CASSLLRGASLWQYF.